The clone carrying this TCR beta chain has ten or more counts. This sample was included in a study of Graves' ophthalmopathy and Graves' hyperthyroidism. For the study at large: Researchers obtained peripheral blood at initial diagnosis, before any treatment had begun.

CDR1 is SGHKS, CDR2 YYEKEE, per germline (reference sequence). CDR3 length: 15 residues. J gave up 5 bases and V 1 base, and 8 bases lay outside the gene matches. Scientists amplified the TCR beta CDR3 regions from RNA transcripts. A first-round RT-PCR used HTBI primers, followed by a second-round multiplex PCR. A single record per CDR3 protein comes from TCRdb applying MiXCR to the multiplex PCR reads. The sample lists about 380,000 distinct CDR3 sequences; 15% were seen once. Over 18 months of follow-up, stable hyperthyroidism required that no ophthalmopathy appear. This receptor was identified in a woman between 18 and 29 years old with stable Graves' hyperthyroidism. Sequenced sample: peripheral blood. The rearrangement uses TRBV5-5 and TRBJ2-7, with 8 bases that match TRBD1. The CDR3 DNA follows: TGTGCCAGCAGCTTGACCGGACAGGGTTGGCACGAGCAGTACTTC. Translated, it gives CASSLTGQGWHEQYF.